The next 8 T cell receptor beta chains were all read from a single sample in a study of early T cells in non-severe SARS-CoV-2 infection. TCRdb re-derived calls from the 5' RACE reads in MiXCR, one entry per CDR3 protein. This sample yields tens of thousands of distinct CDR3 sequences, of which 6.2% are seen a single time; roughly 6.9% belongs to the top ten. The sequences come from whole blood, collected at baseline. These TCRs come from an adult who was a healthcare worker with PCR-confirmed SARS-CoV-2 infection or an uninfected control (not recorded which).

This clonotype was picked up many times. The chain has TRBV7-8 and TRBJ2-5, with D possibly TRBD1 on 6 matching bases. V lost 4 bases to trimming and J lost 2 bases, with 17 bases between them. Germline V gene data show CDR1 as SGHVS and CDR2 as FQNEAQ. This CDR3 is 16 amino acids long. This CDR3 is CASSSSEWTEQETQYF. The DNA of the CDR3 is TGTGCCAGCAGCTCCTCGGAATGGACAGAGCAAGAGACCCAGTACTTC.

This clonotype came up many times. The rearrangement links TRBV7-9 to TRBJ2-4; 15 positions agree with TRBD2. The CDR3 runs 18 residues. With 5 bases clipped from V and 2 bases from J, the junction kept 7 bases outside the gene matches. Germline V gene data show CDR1 as SEHNR and CDR2 as FQNEAQ (reference sequence). CDR3 nucleotide sequence: TGTGCCAGCAGCCCCGGGACTAGCGGGAGGATATCCAAAAACATTCAGTACTTC. As protein: CASSPGTSGRISKNIQYF.

Ten or more counts support this clonotype. The genes are TRBV10-3 and TRBJ2-1; 9 positions match TRBD1. This CDR3 is 14 amino acids long. Germline V CDR1 and CDR2: ENHRY, SYGVKD. The V and J ends lost 7 bases and 5 bases, in that order; junction bases with no gene match: 6. The CDR3 DNA reads as TGTGCCATCAACACAGGGGGCTGGGACAATGAGCAGTTCTTC. Encoded protein: CAINTGGWDNEQFF.

CDR3 region: CASSFSLAGGSEQFF. The CDR3 nucleotides read TGTGCCAGCAGCTTCTCACTAGCGGGAGGAAGTGAGCAGTTCTTC. The chain is built from TRBV5-5 and TRBJ2-1, with 12 bases lining up with TRBD2. The CDR3 is 15 amino acids. Germline-derived CDR1 and CDR2 are SGHKS and YYEKEE (reference sequence). Losses at the gene ends were 2 bases for V and 9 bases for J; bases not matched to a gene: 6.

The V call is TRBV12-5, the J call TRBJ2-2; 12 bases are shared with TRBD2. V was pared by 6 bases and J by 8 bases, with 13 bases of the junction left unmatched. Germline-derived CDR1 and CDR2 are LGHNT and FRNRAP. This CDR3 region has 17 residues. The chain's CDR3 is CASGTYLAGGRIGELFF. DNA for the CDR3: TGTGCTAGTGGCACCTACCTAGCGGGAGGGCGGATTGGGGAGCTGTTTTTT. Looking up the rest from reference TRBV12-5 and TRBJ2-2 gives the full variable domain: DARVTQTPRHKVTEMGQEVTMRCQPILGHNTVFWYRQTMMQGLELLAYFRNRAPLDDSGMPKDRFSAEMPDATLATLKIQPSEPRDSAVYFCASGTYLAGGRIGELFFGEGSRLTVL.

This clonotype came up a few times. This chain uses TRBV29-1 with TRBJ2-7; 9 bases agree with TRBD2. CDR1 is SQVTM and CDR2 is ANQGSEA in the germline V gene. V dropped 6 bases and J dropped 9; count of bases not matched to a gene: 6. This CDR3 comprises 11 residues. The CDR3 reads CSVTSGSLQYF. CDR3 DNA sequence: TGCAGCGTGACTAGCGGAAGTTTGCAGTACTTC.

This chain connects TRBV28 to TRBJ1-1; possible D gene TRBD1, 6 bases. V was shortened by 2 bases and J by 5 bases, with 6 bases between the two germline ends. Germline CDR1 MDHEN, CDR2 SYDVKM. The CDR3 runs to 12 residues. The CDR3 DNA reads as TGTGCCAGCAGTTTAAGGGGGACTGAAGCTTTCTTT. Protein sequence: CASSLRGTEAFF.

This clonotype occurred many times. The chain recombines TRBV29-1 with TRBJ2-7; D might be TRBD2 (6 bases). The CDR3 runs 11 residues. CDR1 and CDR2 from the germline V gene are SQVTM and ANQGSEA. The V end lost 4 bases, the J end lost 5 bases, and 9 bases lay between the germline ends. CDR3 amino acids: CSVGGVHEQYF. In DNA form, the CDR3 reads TGCAGCGTTGGGGGGGTCCACGAGCAGTACTTC.